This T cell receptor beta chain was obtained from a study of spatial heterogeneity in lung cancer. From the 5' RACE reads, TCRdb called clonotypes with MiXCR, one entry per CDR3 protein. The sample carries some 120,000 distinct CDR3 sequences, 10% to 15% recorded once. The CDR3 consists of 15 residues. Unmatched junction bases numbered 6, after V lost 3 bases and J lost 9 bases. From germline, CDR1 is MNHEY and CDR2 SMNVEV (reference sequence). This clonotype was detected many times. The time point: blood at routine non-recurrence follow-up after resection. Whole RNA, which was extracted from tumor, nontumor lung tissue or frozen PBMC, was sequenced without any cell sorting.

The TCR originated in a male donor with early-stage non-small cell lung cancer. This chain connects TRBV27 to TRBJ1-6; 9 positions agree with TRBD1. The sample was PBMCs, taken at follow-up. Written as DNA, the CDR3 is TGTGCCAGCAGTTTGGAGGGACAGGGTAGTTCACCCCTCCACTTT. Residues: CASSLEGQGSSPLHF.